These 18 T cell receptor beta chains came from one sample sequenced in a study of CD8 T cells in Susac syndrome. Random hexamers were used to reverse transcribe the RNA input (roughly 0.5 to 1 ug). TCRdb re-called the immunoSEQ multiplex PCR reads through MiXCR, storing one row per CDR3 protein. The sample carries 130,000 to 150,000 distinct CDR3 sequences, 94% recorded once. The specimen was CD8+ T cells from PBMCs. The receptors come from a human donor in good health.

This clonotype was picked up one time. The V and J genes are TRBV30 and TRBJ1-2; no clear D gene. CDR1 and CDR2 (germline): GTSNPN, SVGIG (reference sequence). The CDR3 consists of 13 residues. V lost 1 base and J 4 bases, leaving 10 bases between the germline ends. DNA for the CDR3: TGTGCCTGGAGTGCAACAGTCGGCTATGGCTACACCTTC. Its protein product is CAWSATVGYGYTF.

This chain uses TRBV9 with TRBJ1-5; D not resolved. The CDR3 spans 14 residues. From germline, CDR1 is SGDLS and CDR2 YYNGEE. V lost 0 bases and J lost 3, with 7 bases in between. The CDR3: CASSVGADNQPQHF. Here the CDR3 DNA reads TGTGCCAGCAGCGTAGGGGCAGACAATCAGCCCCAGCATTTT.

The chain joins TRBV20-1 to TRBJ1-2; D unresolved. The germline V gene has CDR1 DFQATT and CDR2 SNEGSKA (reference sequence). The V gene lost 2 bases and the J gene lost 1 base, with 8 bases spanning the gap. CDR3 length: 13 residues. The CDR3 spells CSARRTDNYGYTF. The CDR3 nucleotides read TGCAGTGCTAGAAGAACGGATAACTATGGCTACACCTTC.

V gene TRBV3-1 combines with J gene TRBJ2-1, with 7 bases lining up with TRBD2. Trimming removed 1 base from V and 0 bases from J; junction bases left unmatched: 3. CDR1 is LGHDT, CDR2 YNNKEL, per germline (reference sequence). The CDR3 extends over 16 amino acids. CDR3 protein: CASSQAGGLSYNEQFF. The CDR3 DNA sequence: TGTGCCAGCAGCCAAGCGGGAGGCCTCTCCTACAATGAGCAGTTCTTC.

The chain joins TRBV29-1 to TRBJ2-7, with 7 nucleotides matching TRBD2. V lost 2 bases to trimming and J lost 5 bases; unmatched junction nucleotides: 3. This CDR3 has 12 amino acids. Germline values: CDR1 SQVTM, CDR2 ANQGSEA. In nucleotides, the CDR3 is TGCAGCGTTGAAAGCGGGGCCCACGAGCAGTACTTC. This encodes CSVESGAHEQYF.

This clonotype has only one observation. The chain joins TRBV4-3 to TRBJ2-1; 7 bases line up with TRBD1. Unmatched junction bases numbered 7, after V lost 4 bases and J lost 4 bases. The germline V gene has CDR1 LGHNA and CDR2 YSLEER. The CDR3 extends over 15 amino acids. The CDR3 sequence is CASSPSRTGYNEQFF. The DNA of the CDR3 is TGCGCCAGCAGCCCTTCCAGGACAGGTTACAATGAGCAGTTCTTC.

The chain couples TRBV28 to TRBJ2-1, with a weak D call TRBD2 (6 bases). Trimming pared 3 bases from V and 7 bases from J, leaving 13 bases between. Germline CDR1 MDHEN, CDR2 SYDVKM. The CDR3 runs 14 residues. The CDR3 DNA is TGTGCCAGCAGTTTTCCGGGAGTACTGAATGAGCAGTTCTTC. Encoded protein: CASSFPGVLNEQFF.

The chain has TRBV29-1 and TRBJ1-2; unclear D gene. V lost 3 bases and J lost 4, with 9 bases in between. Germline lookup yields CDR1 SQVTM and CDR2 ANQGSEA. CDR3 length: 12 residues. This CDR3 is CSVDPEGYGYTF. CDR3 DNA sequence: TGCAGCGTTGACCCGGAAGGCTATGGCTACACCTTC.

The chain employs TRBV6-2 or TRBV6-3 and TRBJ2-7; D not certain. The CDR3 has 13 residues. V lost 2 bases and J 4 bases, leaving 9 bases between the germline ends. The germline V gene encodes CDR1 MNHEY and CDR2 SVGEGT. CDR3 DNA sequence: TGTGCCAGCAGTTACCACGGTGGTTACGAGCAGTACTTC. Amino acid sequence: CASSYHGGYEQYF.

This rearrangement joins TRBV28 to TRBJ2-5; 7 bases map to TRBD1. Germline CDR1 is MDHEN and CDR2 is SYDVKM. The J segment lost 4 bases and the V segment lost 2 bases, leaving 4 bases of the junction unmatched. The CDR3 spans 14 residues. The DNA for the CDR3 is TGTGCCAGCAGTTTAGACAGGGTAGGAGAGACCCAGTACTTC. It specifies CASSLDRVGETQYF. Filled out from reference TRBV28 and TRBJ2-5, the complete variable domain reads DVKVTQSSRYLVKRTGEKVFLECVQDMDHENMFWYRQDPGLGLRLIYFSYDVKMKEKGDIPEGYSVSREKKERFSLILESASTNQTSMYLCASSLDRVGETQYFGPGTRLLVL.

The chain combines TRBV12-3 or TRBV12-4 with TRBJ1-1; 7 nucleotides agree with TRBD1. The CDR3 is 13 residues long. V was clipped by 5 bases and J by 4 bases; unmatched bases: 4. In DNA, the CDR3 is TGTGCCAGCAGTACGACAGGGACCACTGAAGCTTTCTTT. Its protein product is CASSTTGTTEAFF.

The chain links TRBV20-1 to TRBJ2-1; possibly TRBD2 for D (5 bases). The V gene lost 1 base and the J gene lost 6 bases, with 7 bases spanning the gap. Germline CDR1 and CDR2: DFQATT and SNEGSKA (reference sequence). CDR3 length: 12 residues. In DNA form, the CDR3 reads TGCAGTGCTAGAGGAGGAGGCAATGAGCAGTTCTTC. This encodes CSARGGGNEQFF.

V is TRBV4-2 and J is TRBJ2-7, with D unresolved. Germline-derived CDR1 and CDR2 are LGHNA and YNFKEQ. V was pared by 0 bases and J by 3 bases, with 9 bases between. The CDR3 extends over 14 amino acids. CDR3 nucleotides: TGTGCCAGCAGCCAAGAGCCGGAATACTACGAGCAGTACTTC. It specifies CASSQEPEYYEQYF.

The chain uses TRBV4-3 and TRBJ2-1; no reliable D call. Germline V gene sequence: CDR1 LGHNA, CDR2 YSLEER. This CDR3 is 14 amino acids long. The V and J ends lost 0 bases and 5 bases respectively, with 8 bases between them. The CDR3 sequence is CASSQDFGDNEQFF. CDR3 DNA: TGCGCCAGCAGCCAAGACTTTGGTGACAATGAGCAGTTCTTC.

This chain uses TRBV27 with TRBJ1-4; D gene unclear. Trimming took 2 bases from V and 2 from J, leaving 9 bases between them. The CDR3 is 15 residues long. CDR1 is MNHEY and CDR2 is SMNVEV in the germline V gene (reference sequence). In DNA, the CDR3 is TGTGCCAGCAGTTTAATGGCGGGGACTAATGAAAAACTGTTTTTT. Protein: CASSLMAGTNEKLFF.

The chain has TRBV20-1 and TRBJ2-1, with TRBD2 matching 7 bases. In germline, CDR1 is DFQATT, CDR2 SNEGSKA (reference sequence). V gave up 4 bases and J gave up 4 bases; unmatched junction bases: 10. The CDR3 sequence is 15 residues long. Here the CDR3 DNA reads TGCAGTGCTAAACTTGGGACTACGACATACAATGAGCAGTTCTTC. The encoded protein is CSAKLGTTTYNEQFF.

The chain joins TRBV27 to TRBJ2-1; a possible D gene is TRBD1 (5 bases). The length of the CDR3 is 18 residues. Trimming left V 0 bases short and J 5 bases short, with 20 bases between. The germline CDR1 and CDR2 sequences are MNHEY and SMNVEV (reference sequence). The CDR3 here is CASSLSFGMSGWNNEQFF. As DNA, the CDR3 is TGTGCCAGCAGTTTATCTTTTGGTATGTCAGGGTGGAACAATGAGCAGTTCTTC.

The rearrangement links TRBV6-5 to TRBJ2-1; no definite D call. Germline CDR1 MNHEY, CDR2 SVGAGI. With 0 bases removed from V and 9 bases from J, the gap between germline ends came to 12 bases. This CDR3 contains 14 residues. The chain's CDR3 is CASSYSIGYGEQFF. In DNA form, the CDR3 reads TGTGCCAGCAGTTACTCGATCGGCTATGGTGAGCAGTTCTTC.